These T cell receptor beta chains were read from a single sample in a study of T cell responses to AZD1222 COVID-19 vaccine. Assay used: immunoSEQ multiplex PCR; TCRdb lists only in-frame clones, some missing. The data show 100,000 to 150,000 clones, approximately 90% seen once. Sequenced here: peripheral blood, sampled on day 0 of AZD1222 vaccination. The receptors here all came from an adult in good health. The CDR3 runs from the conserved cysteine through the conserved F or W. A D gene is named only where the DNA matches it firmly. Where a row states a size, it is once, few, many or the class of an expanded clone; other rows omit it.

j_call | clone_size | v_call | d_call | cdr3_aa | cdr3_nt
TRBJ1-5 | . | TRBV7-2 | . | CASSLDRVGQPQHF | TGTGCCAGCAGCTTAGATAGGGTTGGACAGCCCCAGCATTTT
TRBJ2-7 | . | TRBV18 | . | CASSPPGGPYEQYF | TGTGCCAGCTCACCACCGGGAGGCCCCTACGAGCAGTACTTC
TRBJ2-1 | . | TRBV7-9 | . | CASSSGQYNEQFF | TGTGCCAGCAGCTCCGGACAGTACAATGAGCAGTTCTTC
TRBJ2-3 | . | TRBV28 | . | CASITRGDTQYF | TGTGCCAGTATAACTCGGGGCGATACGCAGTATTTT
TRBJ2-7 | . | TRBV27 | . | CASSLSSSGTGAYEQYF | TGTGCCAGCAGTTTAAGCTCGTCCGGGACGGGGGCCTACGAGCAGTACTTC
TRBJ1-4 | . | TRBV2 | TRBD1 | CASRHHRGQGSNEKLFF | TGTGCCAGCAGGCATCACAGGGGGCAAGGGTCTAATGAAAAACTGTTTTTT
TRBJ1-6 | few | TRBV2 | TRBD1 | CATRGQVAVPLHF | TGTGCCACCAGGGGACAGGTGGCCGTCCCCCTCCACTTT
TRBJ2-7 | many | TRBV7-3 | . | CASSPYRGGYEQYF | TGTGCCAGCAGCCCCTACAGGGGGGGATACGAGCAGTACTTC
TRBJ1-4 | . | TRBV5-1 | TRBD1 | CASSVGTGGEKLFF | TGCGCCAGCAGCGTCGGGACAGGGGGAGAAAAACTGTTTTTT
TRBJ1-1 | . | TRBV20-1 | . | CSASRNPGHLTEAFF | TGCAGTGCTAGTCGCAACCCGGGACACCTAACTGAAGCTTTCTTT
TRBJ2-1 | . | TRBV6-5 | TRBD2 | CASRPLAGGYNEQFF | TGTGCCAGCAGGCCTCTAGCGGGGGGGTACAATGAGCAGTTCTTC
TRBJ1-5 | . | TRBV28 | . | CASSSTGVNQPQHF | TGTGCCAGCAGTTCCACAGGAGTTAATCAGCCCCAGCATTTT
TRBJ1-2 | . | TRBV5-1 | . | CASSSRTPDYGYTF | TGCGCCAGCAGCTCGAGGACCCCGGACTATGGCTACACCTTC
TRBJ2-7 | . | TRBV29-1 | . | CSVGGVAEQYF | TGCAGCGTTGGTGGGGTGGCCGAGCAGTACTTC
TRBJ1-5 | . | TRBV10-2 | . | CASSESRNQPQHF | TGCGCCAGCAGTGAGTCTCGCAATCAGCCCCAGCATTTT
TRBJ1-6 | . | TRBV20-1 | . | CSARPPRPLHF | TGCAGTGCTAGGCCCCCGAGGCCCCTCCACTTT
TRBJ1-2 | . | TRBV18 | . | CASSPLGTVPRYGYTF | TGTGCCAGCTCACCATTGGGGACCGTGCCCCGCTATGGCTACACCTTC
TRBJ1-1 | once | TRBV21-1 | . | CASSENLGTGRNTEAFF | TGTGCCAGCAGCGAAAATCTCGGGACAGGCCGGAACACTGAAGCTTTCTTT
TRBJ1-2 | . | TRBV4-1 | . | CASSQGGGSYGYTF | TGCGCCAGCAGCCAAGGCGGGGGCAGTTATGGCTACACCTTC
TRBJ2-7 | . | TRBV5-6 | . | CASSRRSYEQYF | TGTGCCAGCAGCAGGCGGAGTTACGAGCAGTACTTC
TRBJ2-5 | . | TRBV29-1 | . | CSVVQPGETQYF | TGCAGCGTTGTACAGCCCGGGGAGACCCAGTACTTC
TRBJ2-7 | . | TRBV7-2 | . | CASSLVGGENEQYF | TGTGCCAGCAGCTTAGTTGGTGGGGAGAACGAGCAGTACTTC
TRBJ2-7 | . | TRBV27 | TRBD2 | CASSSHKLAGNFYEQYF | TGTGCCAGCAGTTCTCATAAACTAGCGGGGAATTTCTACGAGCAGTACTTC
TRBJ2-2 | . | TRBV4-3 | . | CASSQEGGRGTGELFF | TGCGCCAGCAGCCAAGAGGGGGGGCGAGGCACCGGGGAGCTGTTTTTT